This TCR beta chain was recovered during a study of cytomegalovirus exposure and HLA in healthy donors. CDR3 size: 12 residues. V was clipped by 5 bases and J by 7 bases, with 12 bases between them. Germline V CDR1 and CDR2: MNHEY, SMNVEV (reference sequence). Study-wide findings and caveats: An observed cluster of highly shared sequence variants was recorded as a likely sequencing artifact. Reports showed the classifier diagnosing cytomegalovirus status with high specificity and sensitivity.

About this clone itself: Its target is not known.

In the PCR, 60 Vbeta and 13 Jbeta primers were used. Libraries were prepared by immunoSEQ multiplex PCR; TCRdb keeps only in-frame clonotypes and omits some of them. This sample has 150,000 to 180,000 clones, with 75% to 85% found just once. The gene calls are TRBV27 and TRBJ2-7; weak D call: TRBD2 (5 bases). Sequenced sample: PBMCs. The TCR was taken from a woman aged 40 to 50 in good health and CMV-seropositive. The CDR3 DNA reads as TGTGCCAGCAGTCTCGGGGTAGGTGAGCAGTACTTC. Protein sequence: CASSLGVGEQYF.